A single sample is the source of the 22 T cell receptor beta chains below, sequenced in a study of blood T cell repertoires in COVID-19. The repertoire was sequenced with immunoSEQ multiplex PCR; TCRdb's copy has only in-frame clones and lacks some. Counted here are over 100,000 clones, over 70% occurring once; the ten biggest clones make up about 6.6%. The specimen was peripheral blood. The receptors were sampled from a woman aged 50 to 65 with acute or convalescent COVID-19.

This sequence joins TRBV5-1 and TRBJ2-1; 11 bases are a match to TRBD2. CDR1 is SGHRS and CDR2 is YFSETQ in the germline V gene. CDR3 length: 15 amino acids. J lost 6 bases, V lost 4 bases, and 6 bases had no gene match. The CDR3 sequence: CASSPGTSGRNEQFF. CDR3 bases: TGCGCCAGCAGCCCGGGGACTAGCGGCCGCAATGAGCAGTTCTTC.

The CDR3 here is CASSLAASGNSYEQYF. The CDR3 DNA is TGCGCCAGCAGCTTGGCGGCTAGCGGTAACTCCTACGAGCAGTACTTC. The chain combines TRBV5-1 with TRBJ2-7, with 7 positions matching TRBD2. The ends lost 0 bases at V and 0 bases at J; junction bases unmatched: 6. The germline CDR1 and CDR2 sequences are SGHRS and YFSETQ. The CDR3 loop spans 16 amino acids.

The V and J genes are TRBV18 and TRBJ1-1; 8 nucleotides align to TRBD1. This CDR3 has 16 amino acids. Per the germline V gene, CDR1 is KGHSH and CDR2 is LQKENI. Losses at the gene ends were 1 base for V and 5 bases for J; bases not matched to a gene: 9. The DNA of the CDR3 is TGTGCCAGCTCACCACTGCACACGACAGGGGATACTGAAGCTTTCTTT. This codes for CASSPLHTTGDTEAFF.

The chain carries TRBV6-6 and TRBJ2-5, with a possible D match to TRBD1 (6 bases). The V end was cut by 6 bases, the J end by 6 bases, with 14 bases between. The CDR3 spans 13 residues. Germline assignment: CDR1 MNHNY and CDR2 SVGAGI (reference sequence). CDR3 in amino acids: CASRATGVKTQYF. The CDR3 DNA reads as TGTGCCAGCAGGGCGACAGGAGTAAAGACCCAGTACTTC.

V usage is TRBV19 and J usage is TRBJ1-1; D remains ambiguous. The CDR3 sequence is 14 residues long. Germline V gene lookup returns CDR1 LNHDA and CDR2 SQIVND (reference sequence). V lost 5 bases, J lost 0 bases, and 10 bases lay in between. CDR3 sequence (DNA): TGTGCCAGTAGTCTGACTCCTTTGAACACTGAAGCTTTCTTT. It codes for CASSLTPLNTEAFF.

The V and J genes are TRBV9 and TRBJ1-4; a possible D gene is TRBD1 (6 bases). V was trimmed by 3 bases and J by 8 bases, leaving 14 bases between them. This CDR3 region has 14 residues. Germline assignment: CDR1 SGDLS and CDR2 YYNGEE. The CDR3 DNA is TGTGCCAGCAGCGCAGGGACATACCTCGAAAAACTGTTTTTT. This translates into CASSAGTYLEKLFF. Filled out from reference TRBV9 and TRBJ1-4, the complete variable domain reads DSGVTQTPKHLITATGQRVTLRCSPRSGDLSVYWYQQSLDQGLQFLIQYYNGEERAKGNILERFSAQQFPDLHSELNLSSLELGDSALYFCASSAGTYLEKLFFGSGTQLSVL.

V and J are TRBV11-2 and TRBJ1-5; D might be TRBD1 (6 bases). The CDR3 contains 14 residues. V lost 5 bases to trimming and J lost 3 bases, with 11 bases between them. Per the germline V gene, CDR1 is SGHAT and CDR2 is FQNNGV. CDR3 nucleotide sequence: TGTGCCAGCAGCCTTGGACAGTACAATCAGCCCCAGCATTTT. The encoded protein is CASSLGQYNQPQHF. Full variable domain (remainder filled in from reference TRBV11-2 and TRBJ1-5): EAGVAQSPRYKIIEKRQSVAFWCNPISGHATLYWYQQILGQGPKLLIQFQNNGVVDDSQLPKDRFSAERLKGVDSTLKIQPAKLEDSAVYLCASSLGQYNQPQHFGDGTRLSIL.

J is TRBJ1-2 and V is TRBV5-1; D perhaps matches TRBD1 (6 bases). Trimming removed 7 bases at V and 8 bases at J, with 12 bases between. Germline CDR1 is SGHRS and CDR2 is YFSETQ. The CDR3 spans 11 residues. The DNA of the CDR3 is TGCGCCAGCCGGGGGGCATGGGGCTACACCTTC. Amino acid sequence: CASRGAWGYTF.

V gene TRBV7-9 combines with J gene TRBJ1-4, with 7 bases identical to TRBD1. Germline CDR1 reads SEHNR; CDR2 reads FQNEAQ (reference sequence). This CDR3 contains 12 residues. The trim removed 6 bases at V and 8 bases at J, leaving 3 bases unmatched. CDR3 in DNA: TGTGCCAGCAGTATACAGGGGGAAAAACTGTTTTTT. This translates into CASSIQGEKLFF.

This clone was picked up a small number of times. The chain is built from TRBV27 and TRBJ1-2; D not resolved. CDR1 and CDR2 from the germline V gene are MNHEY and SMNVEV (reference sequence). The CDR3 is 13 amino acids. The V end lost 0 bases, the J end lost 7 bases, and 9 bases lay between the germline ends. This chain's CDR3 is CASSLSMTGGYTF. The CDR3 DNA sequence: TGTGCCAGCAGTTTATCAATGACGGGTGGCTACACCTTC.

The rearrangement joins TRBV6-1 to TRBJ1-6; 7 nucleotides align to TRBD1. Germline V gene data show CDR1 as MNHNS and CDR2 as SASEGT. Germline trimming cut 1 base from V and 7 bases from J; bases unmatched to any gene: 4. CDR3 length equals 15 residues. The chain's CDR3 is CASSEVRGQNSPLHF. In nucleotides, the CDR3 is TGTGCCAGCAGTGAAGTGAGGGGGCAAAATTCACCCCTCCACTTT.

The chain links TRBV5-4 to TRBJ1-1; D not certain. Germline assignment: CDR1 SGHNT and CDR2 YYREEE (reference sequence). The CDR3 consists of 13 residues. V lost 1 base, J lost 2 bases, and 6 bases lay in between. As DNA, the CDR3 is TGTGCCAGCAGCTTGACCGGTAACACTGAAGCTTTCTTT. Translated: CASSLTGNTEAFF. Combining the CDR3 with reference TRBV5-4 and TRBJ1-1 gives the whole variable domain ETGVTQSPTHLIKTRGQQVTLRCSSQSGHNTVSWYQQALGQGPQFIFQYYREEENGRGNFPPRFSGLQFPNYSSELNVNALELDDSALYLCASSLTGNTEAFFGQGTRLTVV.

The chain recombines TRBV2 with TRBJ2-1; TRBD2 matches at 11 bases. Germline V gives CDR1 SNHLY, CDR2 FYNNEI. The CDR3 is 15 residues long. V gave up 1 base and J gave up 8 bases; unmatched junction bases: 4. The CDR3 sequence is CASSEVAGGADEQFF. In nucleotides, the CDR3 is TGTGCCAGCAGTGAAGTAGCGGGAGGGGCGGATGAGCAGTTCTTC.

The table lists this clone with a few counts. This chain links TRBV7-8 with TRBJ1-3, with D unclear. Germline CDR1 SGHVS, CDR2 FQNEAQ. Trimming cost V 1 base and J 0 bases, with 7 bases left between them. The CDR3 loop spans 15 amino acids. This CDR3 is CASSLETSSGNTIYF. In DNA form, the CDR3 reads TGTGCCAGCAGCTTAGAAACCAGCTCTGGAAACACCATATATTTT. Supplemented by reference TRBV7-8 and TRBJ1-3, the full variable domain reads GAGVSQSPRYKVAKRGQDVALRCDPISGHVSLFWYQQALGQGPEFLTYFQNEAQLDKSGLPSDRFFAERPEGSVSTLKIQRTQQEDSAVYLCASSLETSSGNTIYFGEGSWLTVV.

This chain connects TRBV6-5 to TRBJ2-2; 9 bases fit TRBD2. This CDR3 has 15 amino acids. J was trimmed by 4 bases and V by 5 bases; bases with no gene match: 5. Germline V gives CDR1 MNHEY, CDR2 SVGAGI. The CDR3 reads CASSRGGAGTGELFF. The CDR3 coding sequence is TGTGCCAGCAGTCGCGGGGGGGCAGGCACCGGGGAGCTGTTTTTT.

The chain recombines TRBV2 with TRBJ2-2; 12 bases line up with TRBD2. The J segment lost 3 bases and the V segment lost 10 bases, leaving 12 bases of the junction unmatched. This CDR3 contains 17 residues. Germline values: CDR1 SNHLY, CDR2 FYNNEI. The chain's CDR3 is CATRRGTSGPYTGELFF. The CDR3, as DNA: TGTGCCACCCGCCGGGGGACTAGCGGGCCGTACACCGGGGAGCTGTTTTTT. Combining the CDR3 with reference TRBV2 and TRBJ2-2 gives the whole variable domain EPEVTQTPSHQVTQMGQEVILRCVPISNHLYFYWYRQILGQKVEFLVSFYNNEISEKSEIFDDQFSVERPDGSNFTLKIRSTKLEDSAMYFCATRRGTSGPYTGELFFGEGSRLTVL.

The V call is TRBV19, the J call TRBJ1-2, with TRBD1 identical over 9 bases. V was pared by 3 bases and J by 4 bases, with 0 bases of the junction left unmatched. The germline V gene encodes CDR1 LNHDA and CDR2 SQIVND (reference sequence). There are 13 residues in the CDR3. CDR3 residues: CASSMGQGYGYTF. The CDR3 bases are TGTGCCAGTAGTATGGGACAGGGCTATGGCTACACCTTC. The full variable domain, in which reference TRBV19 and TRBJ1-2 provide the parts outside the CDR3, is DGGITQSPKYLFRKEGQNVTLSCEQNLNHDAMYWYRQDPGQGLRLIYYSQIVNDFQKGDIAEGYSVSREKKESFPLTVTSAQKNPTAFYLCASSMGQGYGYTFGSGTRLTVV.

V gene TRBV2 combines with J gene TRBJ2-1, with 15 bases matching TRBD2. This CDR3 is built from 15 residues. Per the germline V gene, CDR1 is SNHLY and CDR2 is FYNNEI. J gave up 7 bases and V 6 bases, and 4 bases lay outside the gene matches. CDR3 in amino acids: CASRGTSGGTNEQFF. CDR3 DNA sequence: TGTGCCAGCAGGGGGACTAGCGGGGGGACGAATGAGCAGTTCTTC.

This chain links TRBV5-1 with TRBJ1-3; no reliable D call. CDR3 length: 13 residues. The V gene lost 4 bases and the J gene lost 0 bases, with 5 bases spanning the gap. Germline-derived CDR1 and CDR2 are SGHRS and YFSETQ. The CDR3 reads CASSAGSGNTIYF. The DNA for the CDR3 is TGCGCCAGCAGCGCGGGCTCTGGAAACACCATATATTTT.

This clone has just one count. The identical CDR3 is also encoded by other nucleotide sequences in the sample. The chain carries TRBV5-1 and TRBJ1-4; D is possibly TRBD1 (5 bases). This CDR3 has 15 residues. Germline values: CDR1 SGHRS, CDR2 YFSETQ. The germline V and J ends were trimmed by 0 bases and 2 bases, with 8 bases remaining between them. DNA of the CDR3: TGCGCCAGCAGCTTGGCGGGGGTTACTAATGAAAAACTGTTTTTT. This sequence encodes CASSLAGVTNEKLFF.

This clone was counted once. The chain employs TRBV7-3 and TRBJ1-2, with D possibly matching TRBD1 (5 bases). The CDR3 contains 13 residues. Germline lookup yields CDR1 SGHTA and CDR2 FQGTGA. V lost 0 bases to trimming and J lost 4 bases, with 6 bases between them. DNA of the CDR3: TGTGCCAGCAGCTTAACCCAGGGCTATGGCTACACCTTC. This encodes CASSLTQGYGYTF.

The chain carries TRBV5-6 and TRBJ1-1, with 7 bases fitting TRBD1. Germline V gives CDR1 SGHDT, CDR2 YYEEEE. V lost 4 bases, J lost 4 bases, and 10 bases stayed unmatched. The CDR3 sequence is 15 residues long. CDR3: CASSLRGRVGTEAFF. CDR3 DNA: TGTGCCAGCAGCCTGAGGGGGCGGGTTGGCACTGAAGCTTTCTTT.